The sample holds one count of the clone carrying this TCR beta chain. Its antigen is currently unknown. The junction and the germline gene differ at one end; a read error may be behind it. The source of the sample is a study of glioma-infiltrating T cells. Study-wide findings and caveats: Very few CDR3 sequences were shared between tissue and blood.

The germline CDR1 and CDR2 sequences are SGHTA and FQGNSA. The CDR3 spans 13 residues. Using RNA template, CDR3s of TCR alpha and beta were amplified with iRepertoire arm-PCR. TCRdb called the multiplex PCR reads again in MiXCR, with one record for every CDR3 protein. The table has more than 85,000 distinct CDR3 sequences, less than 30% seen once. This chain uses TRBV7-2 with TRBJ1-1; 7 bases fit TRBD1. Sequenced: glioma tissue, nonneoplastic brain tissue, or PBMCs (not recorded which). The clonotype originates from a human donor with low-grade glioma or glioblastoma, undergoing nonglioma brain surgery, or in good health (not recorded which). This CDR3 reads CASSLADRTEASF. The CDR3, as DNA: TGTGCCAGCAGCTTAGCGGACAGGACTGAAGCTTCCTTT. Full variable domain (rest looked up from reference TRBV7-2 and TRBJ1-1): GAGVSQSPSNKVTEKGKDVELRCDPISGHTALYWYRQSLGQGLEFLIYFQGNSAPDKSGLPSDRFSAERTGGSVSTLTIQRTQQEDSAVYLCASSLADRTEASFGQGTRLTVV.